This TCR beta chain was identified in a study of naive CD8 T cells in extremely preterm neonates. Whole-study results and caveats: Preterm neonate repertoires were significantly less rich by iChao1 than others. Preterm CDR3s were shorter than older groups', with fewer N additions and less trimming.

V shed 1 base and J 6 bases; nucleotides not matched to a gene: 3. Germline V lookup: CDR1 SEHNR, CDR2 FQNEAQ (reference sequence). The CDR3 has 14 amino acids. Sequencing was performed with immunoSEQ multiplex PCR; in TCRdb, only in-frame clones are kept and a portion is missing. This table holds about 23,000 clones, more than 70% found once. Extremely preterm deliveries at about 22-27 weeks of gestation provided the preterm samples. Remarks on this clone: Its antigen is unknown.

Material: naive CD8+ T cells from cord blood. This chain uses TRBV7-9 with TRBJ1-1; 9 bases map to TRBD1. This clonotype was obtained from a boy who was born preterm. The DNA for the CDR3 is TGTGCCAGCAGCTTAGACAGGGGGCGAGCTGAAGCTTTCTTT. Its translation is CASSLDRGRAEAFF.